This TCR beta chain derives from a study of blood T cell repertoires in COVID-19. Sequencing was performed with immunoSEQ multiplex PCR; in TCRdb, only in-frame clones are kept and a portion is missing. In the table there are about 92,000 clones, around 85% of which are singletons. Germline lookup yields CDR1 GTSNPN and CDR2 SVGIG (reference sequence). V lost 4 bases, J lost 7 bases, and 8 bases stayed unmatched. The CDR3 runs to 15 residues. The receptor's source is a man older than 75 with acute or convalescent COVID-19. Sequences were obtained from peripheral blood. The V gene is TRBV30, the J gene TRBJ2-2; 11 nucleotides agree with TRBD2. For the CDR3, the DNA is TGTGCCTGGACCCTCACTAGCGGGAGAGTCGGGGAGCTGTTTTTT. Translation: CAWTLTSGRVGELFF.